What follows are 3 T cell receptor beta chains derived from one specimen sequenced in a study of STAT5B mutations in CD4+ large granular lymphocyte leukemia. Here immunoSEQ multiplex PCR was the method, and the copy in TCRdb shows in-frame clones only, minus some. The sample yields tens of thousands of clones, 80% to 90% seen once. Sequencing used CD4+ T cells from blood buffy coats. The source is a human donor in good health.

The V and J genes are TRBV28 and TRBJ1-2; D gene unclear. CDR3 length equals 14 residues. Germline values: CDR1 MDHEN, CDR2 SYDVKM. The CDR3 DNA is TGTGGGGTCACGAGGCGACTTTCTAACTATGGCTACACCTTC. This sequence encodes CGVTRRLSNYGYTF.

This clone was counted a single time. The identical CDR3 is also encoded by other nucleotide sequences in the sample. The rearrangement uses TRBV30 and TRBJ1-2; tentative D call: TRBD1 (5 bases). The ends were cut back, 5 bases at V and 8 bases at J, with 9 bases in the middle. This CDR3 region has 10 residues. Germline V gene sequence: CDR1 GTSNPN, CDR2 SVGIG (reference sequence). This CDR3 reads CAWRKGGYTF. CDR3 bases: TGTGCCTGGCGGAAGGGGGGCTACACCTTC.

A few counts support this clone. CDR3 loop: CASSPPRDYGYTF. The DNA of the CDR3 is TGTGCCAGCAGTCCCCCCAGGGACTATGGCTACACCTTC. The gene calls are TRBV28 and TRBJ1-2; D possibly corresponds to TRBD1 (5 bases). The CDR3 sequence is 13 residues long. The V end was cut by 5 bases, the J end by 3 bases, with 10 bases between. Germline assignment: CDR1 MDHEN and CDR2 SYDVKM.